By share, the clone carrying this TCR beta chain counts as large (0.1 to 1%). Germline lookup yields CDR1 MGHRA and CDR2 YSYEKL. With 1 base removed from V and 4 bases from J, the gap between germline ends came to 14 bases. CDR3 length: 15 amino acids. Data came from immunoSEQ multiplex PCR; TCRdb stores just in-frame clones and leaves some out. This table has about 4,900 clones, about 34% appearing once. The data belong to a study of sequential checkpoint blockade in melanoma. Study information: Twenty-two patients had tumor biopsies before treatment and at week 13.

Sample treatment: randomized to nivolumab then ipilimumab (arm A) or the reverse (arm B). Patients had received no earlier DNA-damaging chemotherapy. Material: tumor tissue (inferred from file names), obtained from a patient given nivolumab and ipilimumab in sequence. This chain joins TRBV4-1 and TRBJ2-7; D may be TRBD2 (6 bases). This sequence was found in a human donor with melanoma. The CDR3 sequence is CASSQGSGERYEQYF. CDR3 DNA: TGCGCCAGCAGCCAAGGGTCGGGGGAGAGATACGAGCAGTACTTC.